This TCR beta chain was recovered during a study of blood T cells in healthy people across ages. The extraction recovered at least 5.5 micrograms of total RNA per sample. Germline V gene data show CDR1 as DFQATT and CDR2 as SNEGSKA (reference sequence). Trimming cost V 6 bases and J 3 bases; bases outside gene matches: 10. This CDR3 is built from 15 residues. With a J-beta primer mix and a sample-barcoded 5' primer, a second PCR ran about 7 to 12 cycles. TCRdb recomputed calls from the 5' RACE reads with MiXCR, one row per CDR3 protein. The sample consists of fewer than 600,000 distinct CDR3 sequences, 25% to 35% of them appearing once. This same sample was also part of a study on T cells of mothers and their children. From that paper: It was related mother-child pairs that showed slightly higher overlap than unrelated pairs, without reaching significance.

The chain is built from TRBV20-1 and TRBJ2-3; the match to TRBD2 covers 9 bases. This TCR came from a boy younger than 10 in good health. Source material: blood. CDR3: CSAEPSGEKTDTQYF. The CDR3 DNA follows: TGCAGTGCCGAACCTAGCGGGGAAAAAACAGATACGCAGTATTTT.